This T cell receptor (beta chain) was sequenced for a study of T cells in localized non-small cell lung cancer. As regards this clone: Its antigen is currently unknown.

The CDR3 loop spans 14 amino acids. Looked up from germline, CDR1 is MNHEY and CDR2 is SMNVEV (reference sequence). Between the trimmed V and J ends, which lost 4 bases and 0 bases, there was a span of 10 bases. Libraries were prepared by immunoSEQ multiplex PCR; TCRdb keeps only in-frame clonotypes and omits some of them. The sample includes fewer than 25,000 clones, 92% of them seen just once. Study-wide points: Blood T cell density predicted longer survival; adjacent-lung clonality, shorter. It remains possible that heterogeneity exists, since only one tumor region was sequenced. Adjacent uninvolved lung tissue had the highest T cell clonality, exceeding tumor. Median detection of top 100 tumor clones in adjacent lung was around 60 clones.

V gene TRBV27 combines with J gene TRBJ2-7; tentatively, D is TRBD1 (5 bases). The input for sequencing was peripheral blood, taken before any cancer treatment. The source is a woman aged 35-70 years with stage I lung adenocarcinoma. CDR3 nucleotides: TGTGCCAGCAGTTCCAGGGATAGCTCCTACGAGCAGTACTTC. It codes for CASSSRDSSYEQYF.